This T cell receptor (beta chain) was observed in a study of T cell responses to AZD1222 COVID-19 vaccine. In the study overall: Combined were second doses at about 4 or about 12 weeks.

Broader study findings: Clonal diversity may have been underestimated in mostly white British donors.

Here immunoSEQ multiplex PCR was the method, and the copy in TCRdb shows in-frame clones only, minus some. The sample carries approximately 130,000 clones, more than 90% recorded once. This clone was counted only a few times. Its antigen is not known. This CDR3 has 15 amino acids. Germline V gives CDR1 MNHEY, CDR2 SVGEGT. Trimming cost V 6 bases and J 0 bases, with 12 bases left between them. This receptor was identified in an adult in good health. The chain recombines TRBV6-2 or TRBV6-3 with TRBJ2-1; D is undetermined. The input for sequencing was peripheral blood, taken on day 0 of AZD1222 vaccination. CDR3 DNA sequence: TGTGCCAGCAGCTCCAGCGAAAGCTCCTACAATGAGCAGTTCTTC. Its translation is CASSSSESSYNEQFF.